The 24 T cell receptor beta chains reported below all come from one sample, sequenced in a study of T-cell memory formation after mild COVID-19. MiXCR was run by TCRdb on the 5' RACE reads, yielding one entry per CDR3 protein. This sample has 290,000 or so distinct CDR3 sequences, with around 19% found just once. Sequencing was performed on PBMCs or a T cell subset sorted from them (not recorded which). Source of these receptors: a man aged 18 to 29 who had mild COVID-19 (a few samples of this study predate the infection). Cell type and time point are not known.

The sample holds a few counts of this clonotype. The chain uses TRBV11-2 and TRBJ1-4; TRBD1 aligns across 8 bases. The V segment lost 4 bases and the J segment 6 bases; nucleotides outside the gene matches: 7. The CDR3 is 15 amino acids. The germline V gene encodes CDR1 SGHAT and CDR2 FQNNGV. This chain's CDR3 is CASSSFRGRHEKLFF. The CDR3 DNA sequence: TGTGCCAGCAGCTCCTTCAGGGGGCGCCATGAAAAACTGTTTTTT.

This clonotype has a handful of counts. The chain has TRBV12-3 or TRBV12-4 and TRBJ2-1, with D maybe TRBD1 (6 bases). V was pared by 6 bases and J by 9 bases, with 12 bases between. The CDR3 has 12 amino acids. CDR3 sequence (DNA): TGTGCCAGCAGCTTACAGGGAAGTGAGCAGTTCTTC. Amino acid sequence: CASSLQGSEQFF.

The gene calls are TRBV11-1 and TRBJ2-7, with D maybe TRBD2 (7 bases). The CDR3 runs 12 residues. V was shortened by 5 bases and J by 7 bases, with 12 bases between the two germline ends. Germline lookup yields CDR1 SGHAT and CDR2 FQDESV (reference sequence). The CDR3 spells CASSGGAWEQYF. The CDR3 DNA sequence: TGTGCCAGCAGCGGGGGGGCCTGGGAGCAGTACTTC.

The chain carries TRBV15 and TRBJ2-1; 12 bases fit TRBD2. The CDR3 is 17 amino acids. CDR1 and CDR2 (germline): LNHNV, YYDKDF (reference sequence). J lost 7 bases, V lost 0 bases, and 7 bases had no gene match. The CDR3 DNA follows: TGTGCCACCAGCAGAGATTCCCCTAGCGGGGGGGTGAATGAGCAGTTCTTC. It is translated as CATSRDSPSGGVNEQFF.

V gene TRBV4-3 combines with J gene TRBJ1-6; D is ambiguous. Germline values: CDR1 LGHNA, CDR2 YSLEER. V lost 3 bases to trimming and J lost 13 bases, with 31 bases between them. The CDR3 contains 19 residues. In nucleotides, the CDR3 is TGCGCCAGCAGCCAGGATAGTCGGGCCCTGACACCCTCCAGGTGGCCCCTCCACTTT. Residues: CASSQDSRALTPSRWPLHF.

In its sample, this clonotype was seen a few times. The gene calls are TRBV12-3 or TRBV12-4 and TRBJ2-5; D remains ambiguous. V was shortened by 6 bases and J by 5 bases, with 22 bases between the two germline ends. The CDR3 runs 16 residues. The DNA of the CDR3 is TGTGCCAGCAGCGACCACCGGGTCTCCGAACTGGAGACCCAGTACTTC. Residues: CASSDHRVSELETQYF.

The gene calls are TRBV6-2 or TRBV6-3 and TRBJ1-4; perhaps TRBD1 as D (5 bases). Trimming left V 5 bases short and J 5 bases short, with 15 bases between. The CDR3 runs to 15 residues. Germline V gene lookup returns CDR1 MNHEY and CDR2 SVGEGT. The DNA for the CDR3 is TGTGCCAGCAGTCCACCCCGGGGCCTCAATGAAAAACTGTTTTTT. Its protein product is CASSPPRGLNEKLFF.

The V call is TRBV30, the J call TRBJ1-6; D is unclear. The length of the CDR3 is 14 residues. Trimming cost V 2 bases and J 10 bases, with 15 bases left between them. Germline CDR1 is GTSNPN and CDR2 is SVGIG (reference sequence). Here the CDR3 DNA reads TGTGCCTGGAGTCCCGGGAACCCGAGATCACCCCTCCACTTT. Amino acid sequence: CAWSPGNPRSPLHF.

This clonotype was seen a few times. The V and J genes are TRBV4-1 and TRBJ2-3; D gene ambiguous. Germline assignment: CDR1 MGHRA and CDR2 YSYEKL. V was trimmed by 1 base and J by 6 bases, leaving 5 bases between them. The CDR3 is 12 amino acids. The CDR3 DNA reads TGCGCCAGCAGCCAAGTCCAGGATACGCAGTATTTT. The encoded protein is CASSQVQDTQYF.

The V and J genes are TRBV7-6 and TRBJ1-6, with D unclear. The CDR3 loop spans 17 amino acids. CDR1 is SGHVS and CDR2 is FNYEAQ in the germline V gene. V lost 3 bases, J lost 8 bases, and 20 bases lay in between. Here the CDR3 DNA reads TGTGCCAGCAGCTTGGAGCAGGAACCCCGAGGATATTCACCCCTCCACTTT. Its protein product is CASSLEQEPRGYSPLHF.

This clonotype came up a few times. The chain combines TRBV18 with TRBJ2-3; 10 nucleotides align to TRBD2. Trimming at V came to 3 bases and at J to 1 base, leaving 7 bases not matched to a gene. Per the germline V gene, CDR1 is KGHSH and CDR2 is LQKENI. The CDR3 runs 17 residues. In nucleotides, the CDR3 is TGTGCCAGCTCACCGGTGATGCTAGCGGGGGGCACAGATACGCAGTATTTT. Protein: CASSPVMLAGGTDTQYF.

The chain couples TRBV6-6 to TRBJ1-6; D is perhaps TRBD1 (6 bases). The V and J ends lost 5 bases and 8 bases respectively, with 13 bases between them. In germline, CDR1 is MNHNY, CDR2 SVGAGI (reference sequence). The CDR3 length is 14 residues. CDR3 amino acids: CASSIRGLDSPLHF. DNA of the CDR3: TGTGCCAGCAGTATCAGGGGTCTCGATTCACCCCTCCACTTT.

The chain joins TRBV20-1 to TRBJ2-3; D tentatively fits TRBD1 or TRBD2 (5 bases each). The length of the CDR3 is 14 residues. Trimming removed 6 bases from V and 0 bases from J, with 13 bases in between. Looked up from germline, CDR1 is DFQATT and CDR2 is SNEGSKA (reference sequence). Written as DNA, the CDR3 is TGCAGTGCCCCGATGGGGACGAGCACAGATACGCAGTATTTT. Translation: CSAPMGTSTDTQYF.

This clonotype has a count of ten or more. CDR3 in amino acids: CASSLGQYNEQFF. The CDR3 nucleotides read TGTGCCAGCAGCCTTGGACAGTACAATGAGCAGTTCTTC. This chain uses TRBV7-2 with TRBJ2-1; TRBD1 might be the D (6 bases). This CDR3 is 13 amino acids long. Germline values: CDR1 SGHTA, CDR2 FQGNSA. Trimming took 5 bases from V and 4 from J, leaving 9 bases between them.

The V gene is TRBV29-1, the J gene TRBJ1-2; unclear D gene. Trimming took 6 bases from V and 4 from J, leaving 15 bases between them. The CDR3 has 13 amino acids. Germline V CDR1 and CDR2: SQVTM, ANQGSEA. CDR3 nucleotide sequence: TGCAGCGTCCGTCGTCCTCCCAGCTATGGCTACACCTTC. The encoded protein is CSVRRPPSYGYTF.

The genes are TRBV6-5 and TRBJ1-4; 8 bases align to TRBD1. Germline CDR1 MNHEY, CDR2 SVGAGI. The CDR3 is made up of 14 amino acids. Losses at the gene ends were 5 bases for V and 10 bases for J; bases not matched to a gene: 9. The CDR3 spells CASSVGQGTGKLFF. CDR3 DNA: TGTGCCAGCAGTGTTGGACAGGGCACGGGAAAACTGTTTTTT.

This clonotype has just a few counts. The chain has TRBV5-1 and TRBJ1-1, with no clear D. Per germline, CDR1 SGHRS and CDR2 YFSETQ. This CDR3 comprises 13 residues. V lost 3 bases to trimming and J lost 2 bases, with 8 bases between them. The CDR3 spells CASSWDSNTEAFF. The DNA of the CDR3 is TGCGCCAGCAGCTGGGATTCTAACACTGAAGCTTTCTTT. The full variable domain, its missing parts supplied by reference TRBV5-1 and TRBJ1-1, is KAGVTQTPRYLIKTRGQQVTLSCSPISGHRSVSWYQQTPGQGLQFLFEYFSETQRNKGNFPGRFSGRQFSNSRSEMNVSTLELGDSALYLCASSWDSNTEAFFGQGTRLTVV.

The chain is built from TRBV6-1 and TRBJ1-5; a possible D gene is TRBD1 (5 bases). Trimming pared 8 bases from V and 5 bases from J, leaving 13 bases between. CDR1 is MNHNS and CDR2 is SASEGT in the germline V gene. The CDR3 extends over 13 amino acids. In nucleotides, the CDR3 is TGTGCCAGCCTTCCTCCGGGGGATCAGCCCCAGCATTTT. It is translated as CASLPPGDQPQHF.

The CDR3 DNA is TGTGCCAGCAGCTTGGACCGTACCTCCTACAATGAGCAGTTCTTC. It translates to CASSLDRTSYNEQFF. The chain is built from TRBV5-6 and TRBJ2-1; D remains unclear. V shed 0 bases and J shed 0 bases, with 7 bases lying between them. Germline V gene data show CDR1 as SGHDT and CDR2 as YYEEEE. The CDR3 has 15 amino acids.

The chain has TRBV6-2 or TRBV6-3 and TRBJ1-2; D unclear. Germline CDR1 reads MNHEY; CDR2 reads SVGEGT. CDR3 length: 13 residues. V lost 6 bases to trimming and J lost 0 bases, with 8 bases between them. Here the CDR3 reads CASRRTANYGYTF. As DNA, the CDR3 is TGTGCCAGCAGGAGGACGGCTAACTATGGCTACACCTTC.

This clonotype was seen a handful of times. The V and J genes are TRBV6-1 and TRBJ2-7; unclear D gene. The CDR3 sequence is 12 residues long. Germline CDR1 reads MNHNS; CDR2 reads SASEGT. Trimming stripped 8 bases from V and 7 bases from J, with 15 bases between. The CDR3 coding sequence is TGTGCCAGCGAGCATCTAGGTAGGGAGCAGTACGTC. This encodes CASEHLGREQYV.

The V gene is TRBV3-1, the J gene TRBJ2-3; maybe TRBD2 (5 bases). Trimming took 1 base from V and 6 from J, leaving 8 bases between them. There are 13 residues in the CDR3. Germline V lookup: CDR1 LGHDT, CDR2 YNNKEL (reference sequence). The CDR3 is CASSQAGGDTQYF. The CDR3 DNA follows: TGTGCCAGCAGCCAAGCAGGCGGGGATACGCAGTATTTT.

This clonotype was counted a few times. This chain joins TRBV7-9 and TRBJ2-5; no reliable D call. V dropped 8 bases and J dropped 7 bases, with 17 bases sitting between them. Per germline, CDR1 SEHNR and CDR2 FQNEAQ (reference sequence). The CDR3 length is 13 residues. CDR3 region: CASRRGPSGTQYF. Written as DNA, the CDR3 is TGTGCCAGCCGCCGTGGCCCTTCGGGGACCCAGTACTTC.

This clonotype was seen a handful of times. V is TRBV12-3 or TRBV12-4 and J is TRBJ1-5; D uncertain. V lost 6 bases to trimming and J lost 1 base, with 10 bases between them. The CDR3 is made up of 14 amino acids. CDR3 sequence reads: CASRLTESNQPQHF. CDR3 sequence (DNA): TGTGCCAGCAGACTTACGGAGAGCAATCAGCCCCAGCATTTT.